This TCR beta chain was sequenced for a study of blood T cell repertoires in COVID-19. Across the whole study: The samples span acute and convalescent COVID-19 from the United States, Italy and Spain.

Individuals drawn from approximately 26 US areas were roughly 18 to 89 years old. Sequencing used immunoSEQ multiplex PCR; TCRdb keeps in-frame clones, though not all of them. The profile covers roughly 250,000 clones, with about 80% appearing a single time and about 3.8% taken by the ten largest. V lost 7 bases and J lost 4, with 20 bases in between. CDR3 length: 15 amino acids. Germline V CDR1 and CDR2: SGDLS, YYNGEE. This clonotype was obtained from a woman aged 35 to 49 who had been exposed to COVID-19. The genes are TRBV9 and TRBJ1-2; D remains unclear. Sequenced input: PBMCs or T cells enriched from blood (not recorded which). In DNA form, the CDR3 reads TGTGCCAGCGCGGTAGAGGGTTCCTCGTTCTATGGCTACACCTTC. Protein sequence: CASAVEGSSFYGYTF. Complete variable domain (other parts from reference TRBV9 and TRBJ1-2): DSGVTQTPKHLITATGQRVTLRCSPRSGDLSVYWYQQSLDQGLQFLIQYYNGEERAKGNILERFSAQQFPDLHSELNLSSLELGDSALYFCASAVEGSSFYGYTFGSGTRLTVV.